This passage covers 11 T cell receptor beta chains from one sample sequenced in a study of blood T cell repertoires in COVID-19. Generated by immunoSEQ multiplex PCR, the TCRdb table keeps only in-frame clones and is missing some. This repertoire shows some 220,000 clones, 70% to 90% found once; its top ten account for 6% to 7%. Material for sequencing was peripheral blood. These receptors came from a woman between 55 and 75 years old with active or convalescent COVID-19.

The count of this clone is one. The chain recombines TRBV7-8 with TRBJ2-2, with D tentatively TRBD2 (6 bases). V lost 5 bases and J lost 0, with 13 bases in between. Germline assignment: CDR1 SGHVS and CDR2 FQNEAQ. This CDR3 comprises 16 residues. The CDR3 loop reads CASSPRRAANTGELFF. In DNA form, the CDR3 reads TGTGCCAGCAGCCCCAGGAGGGCCGCGAACACCGGGGAGCTGTTTTTT.

V gene TRBV6-6 combines with J gene TRBJ1-5; the D gene is possibly TRBD1 (5 bases). V gave up 8 bases and J gave up 0 bases, with 14 bases separating them. Germline lookup yields CDR1 MNHNY and CDR2 SVGAGI (reference sequence). The CDR3 is 15 amino acids. The CDR3 coding sequence is TGTGCCAGCGAGGACAACGTTTATAGCAATCAGCCCCAGCATTTT. This codes for CASEDNVYSNQPQHF.

This chain connects TRBV7-9 to TRBJ2-1; possible D gene TRBD2, 6 bases. This CDR3 is built from 11 residues. Germline-derived CDR1 and CDR2 are SEHNR and FQNEAQ (reference sequence). Trimming left V 3 bases short and J 12 bases short, with 9 bases between. CDR3 nucleotide sequence: TGTGCCAGCAGCTTCAGGGAGGCGCAGTTCTTC. Its protein product is CASSFREAQFF.

V gene TRBV19 combines with J gene TRBJ2-7; D unresolved. The CDR3 consists of 12 residues. The V and J ends lost 3 bases and 6 bases respectively, with 9 bases between them. CDR1 LNHDA and CDR2 SQIVND come from the germline V gene (reference sequence). In DNA form, the CDR3 reads TGTGCCAGTAGTATCCCAGGTTCCGAGCAGTACTTC. Translating gives CASSIPGSEQYF.

The V and J genes are TRBV11-3 and TRBJ1-1; 7 bases map to TRBD1. Trimming cost V 5 bases and J 0 bases; bases outside gene matches: 6. There are 15 residues in the CDR3. Germline V lookup: CDR1 SGHNT, CDR2 YENEEA. CDR3 in DNA: TGTGCCAGCAGCCCCCGGGACAGCATGAACACTGAAGCTTTCTTT. This translates into CASSPRDSMNTEAFF. Full variable domain (rest looked up from reference TRBV11-3 and TRBJ1-1): EAGVVQSPRYKIIEKKQPVAFWCNPISGHNTLYWYLQNLGQGPELLIRYENEEAVDDSQLPKDRFSAERLKGVDSTLKIQPAELGDSAVYLCASSPRDSMNTEAFFGQGTRLTVV.

The rearrangement uses TRBV30 and TRBJ2-5; the D is unclear. The V end was cut by 0 bases, the J end by 0 bases, with 5 bases between. The CDR3 runs 13 residues. From germline, CDR1 is GTSNPN and CDR2 SVGIG (reference sequence). The chain's CDR3 is CAWSVNYQETQYF. The CDR3 DNA follows: TGTGCCTGGAGTGTTAACTACCAAGAGACCCAGTACTTC.

V and J are TRBV19 and TRBJ2-5; 9 positions agree with TRBD2. After removal of 2 bases from V and 5 bases from J, the junction contained 12 bases not matched to a gene. The CDR3 has 17 residues. Germline V gives CDR1 LNHDA, CDR2 SQIVND (reference sequence). The CDR3 DNA follows: TGTGCCAGTAGTATAACCCTAGCGGGGAGATTTAGGGAGACCCAGTACTTC. It yields the protein CASSITLAGRFRETQYF. Supplemented by reference TRBV19 and TRBJ2-5, the full variable domain reads DGGITQSPKYLFRKEGQNVTLSCEQNLNHDAMYWYRQDPGQGLRLIYYSQIVNDFQKGDIAEGYSVSREKKESFPLTVTSAQKNPTAFYLCASSITLAGRFRETQYFGPGTRLLVL.

This clone has only one observation. V and J are TRBV7-6 and TRBJ2-7; D possibly corresponds to TRBD1 (6 bases). The CDR3 is 14 amino acids. Trimming took 4 bases from V and 5 from J, leaving 15 bases between them. CDR1 is SGHVS and CDR2 is FNYEAQ in the germline V gene. As DNA, the CDR3 is TGTGCCAGCAGCTGGCAACAGGGTGGAGACGAGCAGTACTTC. This encodes CASSWQQGGDEQYF. Full variable domain (rest looked up from reference TRBV7-6 and TRBJ2-7): GAGVSQSPRYKVTKRGQDVALRCDPISGHVSLYWYRQALGQGPEFLTYFNYEAQQDKSGLPNDRFSAERPEGSISTLTIQRTEQRDSAMYRCASSWQQGGDEQYFGPGTRLTVT.

The CDR3 here is CASSQVPDSGNTIYF. CDR3 nucleotides: TGTGCCAGCAGCCAAGTTCCAGACTCTGGAAACACCATATATTTT. The chain joins TRBV3-1 (or the pseudogene TRBV3-2) to TRBJ1-3; no clear D. The V gene's germline CDR1 is LGHDT and CDR2 YNNKEL (reference sequence). V gave up 1 base and J gave up 0 bases, with 7 bases separating them. This CDR3 has 15 amino acids.

The chain is built from TRBV10-3 and TRBJ2-7; TRBD1 agrees at 7 bases. In germline, CDR1 is ENHRY, CDR2 SYGVKD. Germline trimming cut 10 bases from V and 3 bases from J; bases unmatched to any gene: 6. The CDR3 loop spans 12 amino acids. CDR3: CARGQFFYEQYV. CDR3 nucleotide sequence: TGTGCCAGGGGACAGTTCTTCTACGAGCAGTACGTC.

The chain recombines TRBV11-2 with TRBJ2-7; weak D call: TRBD1 (5 bases). This CDR3 has 14 residues. The germline V gene has CDR1 SGHAT and CDR2 FQNNGV. V was pared by 2 bases and J by 0 bases, with 8 bases between. The DNA of the CDR3 is TGTGCCAGCAGCTTATCAGGGAACTCCTACGAGCAGTACGTC. It is translated as CASSLSGNSYEQYV.